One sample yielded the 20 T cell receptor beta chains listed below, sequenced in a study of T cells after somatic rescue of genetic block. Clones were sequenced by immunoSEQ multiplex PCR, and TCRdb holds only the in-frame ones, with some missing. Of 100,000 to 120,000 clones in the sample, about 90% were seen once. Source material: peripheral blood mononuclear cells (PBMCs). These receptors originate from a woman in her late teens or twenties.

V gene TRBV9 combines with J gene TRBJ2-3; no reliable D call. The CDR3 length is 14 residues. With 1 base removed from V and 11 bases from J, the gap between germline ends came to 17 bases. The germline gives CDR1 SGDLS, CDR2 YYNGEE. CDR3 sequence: CASSVPPPTSRQYF. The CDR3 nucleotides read TGTGCCAGCAGCGTACCCCCCCCTACGAGTAGGCAGTATTTT.

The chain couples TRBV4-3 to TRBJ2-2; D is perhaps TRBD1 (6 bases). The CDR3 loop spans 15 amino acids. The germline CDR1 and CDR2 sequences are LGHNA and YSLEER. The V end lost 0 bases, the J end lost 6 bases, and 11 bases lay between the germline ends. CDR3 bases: TGCGCCAGCAGCCAAGAGGGCAGGGGAGCCGGGGAGCTGTTTTTT. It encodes CASSQEGRGAGELFF.

In nucleotides, the CDR3 is TGTGCCAGCACCCGGGGGACCACAGATACGCAGTATTTT. It codes for CASTRGTTDTQYF. V gene TRBV6-5 combines with J gene TRBJ2-3; D is possibly TRBD2 (6 bases). Germline V gene data show CDR1 as MNHEY and CDR2 as SVGAGI. V was shortened by 7 bases and J by 2 bases, with 10 bases between the two germline ends. The CDR3 is 13 residues long.

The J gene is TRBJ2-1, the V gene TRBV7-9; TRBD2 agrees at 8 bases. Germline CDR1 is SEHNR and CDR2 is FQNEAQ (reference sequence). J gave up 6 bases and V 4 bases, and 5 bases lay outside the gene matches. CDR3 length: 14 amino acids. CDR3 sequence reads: CASSSGLEGNEQFF. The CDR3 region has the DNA TGTGCCAGCAGCTCGGGACTAGAGGGCAATGAGCAGTTCTTC.

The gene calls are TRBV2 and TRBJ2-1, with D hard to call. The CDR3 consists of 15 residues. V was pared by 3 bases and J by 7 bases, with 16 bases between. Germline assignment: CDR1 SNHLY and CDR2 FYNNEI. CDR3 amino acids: CASSEMLSAVNEQFF. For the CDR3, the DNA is TGTGCCAGCAGTGAGATGCTGTCGGCTGTTAATGAGCAGTTCTTC.

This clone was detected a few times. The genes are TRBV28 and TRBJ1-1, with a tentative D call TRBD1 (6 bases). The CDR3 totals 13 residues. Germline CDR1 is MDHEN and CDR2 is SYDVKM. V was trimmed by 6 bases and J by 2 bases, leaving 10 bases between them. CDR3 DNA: TGTGCCAGCAGCGTTGGGACAAACACTGAAGCTTTCTTT. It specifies CASSVGTNTEAFF.

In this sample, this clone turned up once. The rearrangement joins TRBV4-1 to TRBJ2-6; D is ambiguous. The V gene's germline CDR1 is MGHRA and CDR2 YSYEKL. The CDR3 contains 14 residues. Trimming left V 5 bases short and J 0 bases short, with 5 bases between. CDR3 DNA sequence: TGCGCCAGCAGCAACCCCTCTGGGGCCAACGTCCTGACTTTC. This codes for CASSNPSGANVLTF.

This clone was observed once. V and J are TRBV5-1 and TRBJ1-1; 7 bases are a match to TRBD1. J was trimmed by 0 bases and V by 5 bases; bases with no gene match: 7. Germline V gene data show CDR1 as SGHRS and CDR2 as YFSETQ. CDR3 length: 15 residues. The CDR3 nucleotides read TGCGCCAGCAGTCGACAGGGCAGTTTGAACACTGAAGCTTTCTTT. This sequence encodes CASSRQGSLNTEAFF.

The CDR3 reads CASSWGISTDTQYF. The CDR3 bases are TGTGCCAGCAGTTGGGGCATAAGCACAGATACGCAGTATTTT. V and J are TRBV6-6 and TRBJ2-3, with a weak D call TRBD1 (5 bases). Deletions cut 4 bases from V and 0 bases from J, with 8 bases between. The CDR3 contains 14 residues. Germline assignment: CDR1 MNHNY and CDR2 SVGAGI (reference sequence).

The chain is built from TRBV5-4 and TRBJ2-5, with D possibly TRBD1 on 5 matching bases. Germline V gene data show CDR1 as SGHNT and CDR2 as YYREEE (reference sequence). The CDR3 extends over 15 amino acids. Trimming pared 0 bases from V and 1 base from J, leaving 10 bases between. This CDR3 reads CASSLVTGAQETQYF. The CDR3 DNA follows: TGTGCCAGCAGCTTGGTAACAGGCGCCCAAGAGACCCAGTACTTC.

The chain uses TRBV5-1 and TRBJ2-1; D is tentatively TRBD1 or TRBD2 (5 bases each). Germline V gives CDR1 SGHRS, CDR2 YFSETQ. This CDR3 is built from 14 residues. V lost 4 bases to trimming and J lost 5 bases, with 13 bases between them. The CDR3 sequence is CASSLGTQDNEQFF. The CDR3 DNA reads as TGCGCCAGCAGCCTCGGGACGCAGGACAATGAGCAGTTCTTC.

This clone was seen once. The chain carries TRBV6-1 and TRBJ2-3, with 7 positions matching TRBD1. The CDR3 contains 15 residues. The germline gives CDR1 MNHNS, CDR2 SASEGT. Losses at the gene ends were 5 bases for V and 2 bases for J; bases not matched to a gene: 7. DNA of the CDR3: TGTGCCAGCAGTCGGGACAGACCGACCACAGATACGCAGTATTTT. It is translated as CASSRDRPTTDTQYF.

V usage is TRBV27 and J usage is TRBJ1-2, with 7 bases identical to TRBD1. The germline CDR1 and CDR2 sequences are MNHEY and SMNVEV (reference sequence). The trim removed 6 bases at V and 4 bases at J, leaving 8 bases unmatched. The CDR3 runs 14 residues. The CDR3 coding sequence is TGTGCCAGCAGGCCTCAGGGGGGCGGCTATGGCTACACCTTC. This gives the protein CASRPQGGGYGYTF.

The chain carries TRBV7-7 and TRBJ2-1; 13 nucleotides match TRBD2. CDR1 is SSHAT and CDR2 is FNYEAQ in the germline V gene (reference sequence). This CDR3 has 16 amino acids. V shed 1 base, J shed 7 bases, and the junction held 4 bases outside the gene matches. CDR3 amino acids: CASSLGGLAGYNEQFF. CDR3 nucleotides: TGTGCCAGCAGCTTAGGGGGACTAGCGGGGTATAATGAGCAGTTCTTC.

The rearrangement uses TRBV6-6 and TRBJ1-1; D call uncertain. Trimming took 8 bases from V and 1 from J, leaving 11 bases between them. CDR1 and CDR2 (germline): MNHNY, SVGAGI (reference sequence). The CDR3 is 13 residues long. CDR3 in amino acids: CASQDLQNTEAFF. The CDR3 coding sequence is TGTGCCAGCCAGGATCTCCAGAACACTGAAGCTTTCTTT.

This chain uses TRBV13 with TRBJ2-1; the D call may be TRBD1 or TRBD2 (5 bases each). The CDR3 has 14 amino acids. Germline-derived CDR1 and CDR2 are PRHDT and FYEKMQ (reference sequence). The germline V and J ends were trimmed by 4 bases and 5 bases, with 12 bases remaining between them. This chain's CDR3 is CASSSGSRDNEQFF. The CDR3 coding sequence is TGTGCCAGCAGCTCGGGATCCAGGGACAATGAGCAGTTCTTC.

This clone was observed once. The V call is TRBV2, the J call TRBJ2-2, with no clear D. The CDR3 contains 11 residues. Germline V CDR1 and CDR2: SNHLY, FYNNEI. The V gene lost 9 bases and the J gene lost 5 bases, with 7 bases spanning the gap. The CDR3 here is CASTTTGELFF. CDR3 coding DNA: TGTGCCAGTACCACGACCGGGGAGCTGTTTTTT.

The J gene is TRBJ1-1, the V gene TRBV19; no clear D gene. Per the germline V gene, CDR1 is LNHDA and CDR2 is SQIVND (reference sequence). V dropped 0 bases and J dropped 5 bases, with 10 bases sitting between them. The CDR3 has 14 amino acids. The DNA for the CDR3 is TGTGCCAGTAGTATAGATAGGGTAAGGACTGAAGCTTTCTTT. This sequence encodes CASSIDRVRTEAFF.

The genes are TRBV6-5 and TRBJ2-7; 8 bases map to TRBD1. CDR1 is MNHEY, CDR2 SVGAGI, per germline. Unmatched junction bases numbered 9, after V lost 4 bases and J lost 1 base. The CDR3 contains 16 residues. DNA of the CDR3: TGTGCCAGCAGTTCCGTGACAGGGGTTCGGTCCTACGAGCAGTACTTC. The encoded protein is CASSSVTGVRSYEQYF.

In nucleotides, the CDR3 is TGCGCCAGCAGCCAAGATCGGGAGGGCCACTCCTACAATGAGCAGTTCTTC. Its translation is CASSQDREGHSYNEQFF. V usage is TRBV4-1 and J usage is TRBJ2-1; 8 bases align to TRBD2. The CDR3 sequence is 17 residues long. V was pared by 0 bases and J by 0 bases, with 4 bases of the junction left unmatched. Germline loops: CDR1 MGHRA, CDR2 YSYEKL.